The text below deals with one T cell receptor beta chain. Generated by immunoSEQ multiplex PCR, the TCRdb table keeps only in-frame clones and is missing some. The table includes about 33,000 clones, about 90% detected once. This entry is derived from a study of T cell changes during pregnancy in multiple sclerosis. This CDR3 has 16 residues. V lost 5 bases and J lost 7; bases outside the gene matches: 13. Germline CDR1 is SGHVS and CDR2 is FNYEAQ. The V gene is TRBV7-6, the J gene TRBJ2-7; TRBD2 matches 11 bases. The specimen was CD4+ T cells from peripheral blood mononuclear cells, collected in the third trimester of pregnancy. The receptor was derived from a female donor in good health, enrolled as a control in a pregnancy study. Written as DNA, the CDR3 is TGTGCCAGCAGCCAACCCGGAGTAGCGGGAGGGCGAGAGCAGTACTTC. Its protein product is CASSQPGVAGGREQYF.